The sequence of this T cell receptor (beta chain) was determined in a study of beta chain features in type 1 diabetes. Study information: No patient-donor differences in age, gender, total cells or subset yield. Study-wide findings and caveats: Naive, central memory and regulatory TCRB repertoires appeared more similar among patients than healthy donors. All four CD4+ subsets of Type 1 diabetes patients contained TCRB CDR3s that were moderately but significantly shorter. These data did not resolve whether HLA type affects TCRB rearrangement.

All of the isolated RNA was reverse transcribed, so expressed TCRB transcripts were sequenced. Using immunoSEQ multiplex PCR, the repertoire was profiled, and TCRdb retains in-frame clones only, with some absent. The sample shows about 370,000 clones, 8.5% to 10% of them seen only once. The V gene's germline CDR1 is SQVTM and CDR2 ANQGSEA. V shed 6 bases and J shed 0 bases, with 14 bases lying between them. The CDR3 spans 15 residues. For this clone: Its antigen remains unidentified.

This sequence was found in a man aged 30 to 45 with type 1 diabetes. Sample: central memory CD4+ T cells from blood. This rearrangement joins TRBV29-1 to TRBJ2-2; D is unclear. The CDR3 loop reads CSVFWLSANTGELFF. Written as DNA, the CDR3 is TGCAGCGTATTTTGGCTGTCCGCGAACACCGGGGAGCTGTTTTTT.